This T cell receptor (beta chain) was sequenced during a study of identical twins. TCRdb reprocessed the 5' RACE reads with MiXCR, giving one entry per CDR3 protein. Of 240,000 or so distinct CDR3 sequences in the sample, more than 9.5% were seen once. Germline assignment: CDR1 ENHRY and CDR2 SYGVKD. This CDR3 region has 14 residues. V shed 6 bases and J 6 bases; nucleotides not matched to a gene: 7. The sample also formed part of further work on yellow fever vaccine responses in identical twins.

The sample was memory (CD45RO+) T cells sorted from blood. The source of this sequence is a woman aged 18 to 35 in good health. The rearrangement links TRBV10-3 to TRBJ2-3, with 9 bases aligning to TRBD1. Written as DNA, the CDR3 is TGTGCCATCAGGGGGGGACAGGGTTTGGATACGCAGTATTTT. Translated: CAIRGGQGLDTQYF.